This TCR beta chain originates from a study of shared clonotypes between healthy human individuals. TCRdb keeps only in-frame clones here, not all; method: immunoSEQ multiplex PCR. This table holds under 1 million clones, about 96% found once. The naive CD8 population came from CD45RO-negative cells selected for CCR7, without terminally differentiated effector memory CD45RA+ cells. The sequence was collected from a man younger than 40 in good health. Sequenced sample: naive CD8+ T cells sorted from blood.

CDR3 loop: CASSHRLAEETQYF. In nucleotides, the CDR3 is TGTGCCAGCAGTCATCGACTAGCGGAAGAGACCCAGTACTTC. The chain has TRBV27 and TRBJ2-5, with 9 nucleotides matching TRBD2. This CDR3 has 14 residues. The germline gives CDR1 MNHEY, CDR2 SMNVEV (reference sequence). With 5 bases clipped from V and 3 bases from J, the junction kept 4 bases outside the gene matches.